One sample yielded the 14 T cell receptor beta chains listed below, sequenced in a study of OX40 agonist ivuxolimab in advanced cancers. The table came from immunoSEQ multiplex PCR; TCRdb's copy has only in-frame clones and leaves some out. Of about 58,000 clones in the sample, roughly 83% are singletons; the top ten hold approximately 2.8%. Sample: CD4+ or CD8+ T cells sorted from blood, taken in a trial of the OX40 agonist ivuxolimab. These TCRs come from an adult with an advanced solid tumor such as melanoma, head and neck, liver or kidney cancer.

The chain has TRBV5-1 and TRBJ1-2; no reliable D call. The CDR3 extends over 13 amino acids. V was cut by 0 bases and J by 6 bases, with 9 bases left in between. Germline lookup yields CDR1 SGHRS and CDR2 YFSETQ. For the CDR3, the DNA is TGCGCCAGCAGCTTGGGTAAGGGAAATGGCTACACCTTC. Amino acids: CASSLGKGNGYTF.

The rearrangement joins TRBV5-1 to TRBJ2-2; the D gene is possibly TRBD1 (6 bases). V shed 4 bases and J shed 1 base, with 11 bases lying between them. The CDR3 runs to 15 residues. Germline V gene data show CDR1 as SGHRS and CDR2 as YFSETQ. This CDR3 is CASSLRQENTGELFF. The CDR3 nucleotides read TGCGCCAGCAGCCTTAGACAGGAGAACACCGGGGAGCTGTTTTTT. Complete variable domain (other parts from reference TRBV5-1 and TRBJ2-2): KAGVTQTPRYLIKTRGQQVTLSCSPISGHRSVSWYQQTPGQGLQFLFEYFSETQRNKGNFPGRFSGRQFSNSRSEMNVSTLELGDSALYLCASSLRQENTGELFFGEGSRLTVL.

The chain recombines TRBV4-1 with TRBJ2-5, with a weak D call TRBD2 (6 bases). Trimming pared 1 base from V and 7 bases from J, leaving 19 bases between. Per germline, CDR1 MGHRA and CDR2 YSYEKL. The CDR3 length is 16 residues. The CDR3, as DNA: TGCGCCAGCAGCCAAGCGTCGCGGACTACCAAGACGACCCAGTACTTC. Translating gives CASSQASRTTKTTQYF.

J is TRBJ2-7 and V is TRBV7-8; 10 bases fit TRBD1. Germline V gives CDR1 SGHVS, CDR2 FQNEAQ. The ends lost 1 base at V and 6 bases at J; junction bases unmatched: 9. This CDR3 comprises 16 residues. CDR3 in DNA: TGTGCCAGCAGCTTAGTGTTTGTCGACAGGGGGCGCGAGCAGTACTTC. This codes for CASSLVFVDRGREQYF.

The chain carries TRBV28 and TRBJ1-1; D unresolved. Trimming pared 5 bases from V and 0 bases from J, leaving 7 bases between. The germline gives CDR1 MDHEN, CDR2 SYDVKM. The CDR3 runs 13 residues. CDR3 sequence reads: CASSHSMNTEAFF. CDR3 coding DNA: TGTGCCAGCAGTCATAGCATGAACACTGAAGCTTTCTTT.

This chain links TRBV11-2 with TRBJ1-2, with 8 bases matching TRBD1. With V trimmed by 4 bases and J by 0 bases, 7 bases remained unmatched. CDR1 and CDR2 from the germline V gene are SGHAT and FQNNGV. CDR3 length: 16 residues. CDR3 region: CASSWGTGRANYGYTF. CDR3 sequence (DNA): TGTGCCAGCAGCTGGGGGACAGGACGAGCTAACTATGGCTACACCTTC. Filled out from reference TRBV11-2 and TRBJ1-2, the complete variable domain reads EAGVAQSPRYKIIEKRQSVAFWCNPISGHATLYWYQQILGQGPKLLIQFQNNGVVDDSQLPKDRFSAERLKGVDSTLKIQPAKLEDSAVYLCASSWGTGRANYGYTFGSGTRLTVV.

This clone was seen only once. The chain couples TRBV7-2 to TRBJ1-2; D perhaps matches TRBD1 (5 bases). V was trimmed by 5 bases and J by 3 bases, leaving 16 bases between them. There are 15 residues in the CDR3. The V gene's germline CDR1 is SGHTA and CDR2 FQGNSA. The CDR3 here is CASSTGGHLDYGYTF. CDR3 in DNA: TGTGCCAGCAGCACCGGAGGACATTTGGACTATGGCTACACCTTC.

In this sample, this clone turned up a few times. The chain has TRBV7-3 and TRBJ2-1; 9 nucleotides align to TRBD2. The germline CDR1 and CDR2 sequences are SGHTA and FQGTGA. With 5 bases clipped from V and 7 bases from J, the junction kept 9 bases outside the gene matches. The CDR3 loop spans 15 amino acids. In nucleotides, the CDR3 is TGTGCCAGCAGCCCTACGCGGGGGGGCTTGAATGAGCAGTTCTTC. Encoded protein: CASSPTRGGLNEQFF. Filled out from reference TRBV7-3 and TRBJ2-1, the complete variable domain reads GAGVSQTPSNKVTEKGKYVELRCDPISGHTALYWYRQSLGQGPEFLIYFQGTGAADDSGLPNDRFFAVRPEGSVSTLKIQRTERGDSAVYLCASSPTRGGLNEQFFGPGTRLTVL.

About this clone itself: The junction and the germline gene differ at one end; a read error may be behind it. The CDR3 DNA follows: TGTGCTAGCAGCCTCCGGTGGGACGCCCCCCCAGATACGCAGTATTTT. It translates to CASSLRWDAPPDTQYF. The chain is built from TRBV7-7 and TRBJ2-3; D might be TRBD1 or TRBD2, each matching 5 bases. The V gene's germline CDR1 is SSHAT and CDR2 FNYEAQ (reference sequence). This CDR3 has 16 residues.

The chain uses TRBV6-4 and TRBJ2-3, with 8 positions matching TRBD2. This CDR3 has 16 residues. Germline-derived CDR1 and CDR2 are MRHNA and SNTAGT. V trimming: 5 bases; J trimming: 5 bases; junction bases outside the gene matches: 12. The CDR3 here is CASSRAPAGAEDTQYF. As DNA, the CDR3 is TGTGCCAGCAGTAGGGCCCCAGCGGGGGCCGAAGATACGCAGTATTTT.

The rearrangement uses TRBV7-9 and TRBJ1-4; 10 bases are a match to TRBD1. Germline V gives CDR1 SEHNR, CDR2 FQNEAQ (reference sequence). V was clipped by 8 bases and J by 8 bases; unmatched bases: 11. CDR3 length: 15 residues. CDR3 DNA sequence: TGTGCCAGCCAAACTGGGACAGGGGAAGGAGAAAAACTGTTTTTT. This codes for CASQTGTGEGEKLFF.

The chain recombines TRBV28 with TRBJ1-2, with D tentatively TRBD1 (6 bases). Per the germline V gene, CDR1 is MDHEN and CDR2 is SYDVKM. V was cut by 7 bases and J by 4 bases, with 16 bases left in between. This CDR3 spans 14 amino acids. The CDR3 nucleotides are TGTGCCAGCATTCCTACAGGGATTCGCTATGGCTACACCTTC. Residues: CASIPTGIRYGYTF.

This chain links TRBV6-5 with TRBJ2-3; a possible D gene is TRBD1 (6 bases). In germline, CDR1 is MNHEY, CDR2 SVGAGI. V shed 2 bases and J shed 7 bases, with 16 bases lying between them. There are 15 residues in the CDR3. DNA of the CDR3: TGTGCCAGCAGTTACGGGGGCACCGATGGGAATACGCAGTATTTT. This gives the protein CASSYGGTDGNTQYF.

The V gene is TRBV28, the J gene TRBJ1-6; TRBD1 might be the D (6 bases). The CDR3 totals 15 residues. V dropped 4 bases and J dropped 10 bases, with 17 bases sitting between them. Germline V gene sequence: CDR1 MDHEN, CDR2 SYDVKM. CDR3 amino acids: CASSSLTGLRSPLHF. Here the CDR3 DNA reads TGTGCCAGCAGTTCTCTGACAGGTCTTCGCTCACCCCTCCACTTT.